A single sample gave rise to the 3 T cell receptor beta chains below, sequenced in a study of human T cells and chemical hapten exposure (dated by TCRdb to about 2021). Library construction relied on RACE. Sequencing relied on a NextSeq 500. TCRdb itself trimmed the public reads at Q25 with fastp, ran MiXCR and retained productive beta chains. Rows matching on CDR3 protein sequence are summarized as one entry with the most common DNA and genes. The sample table shows 150,000 to 200,000 distinct CDR3 sequences, and roughly 15% are seen once. 1.5% to 2% of the sample belongs to the ten largest clones. The label giving this sample's time point can be read as: patch test 1, 2 weeks after DPC sensitization. The sample's treatment or condition label, in plain terms: therapeutic diphenylcyclopropenone sensitization with weekly scalp DPC. Sequences were derived from whole blood, sampled in connection with sensitization to the hapten diphenylcyclopropenone (DPC). These receptor sequences come from a woman in her 30s with alopecia areata. Some clones in this sample may be carry-over from other donors' samples.

At least ten counts were recorded for this clonotype. The chain carries TRBV28 and TRBJ2-3; D gene ambiguous. The V gene's germline CDR1 is MDHEN and CDR2 SYDVKM. This CDR3 has 14 amino acids. The V end lost 3 bases, the J end lost 3 bases, and 10 bases lay between the germline ends. CDR3 protein: CASSFVASTDTQYF. CDR3 in DNA: TGTGCCAGCAGTTTCGTAGCATCGACAGATACGCAGTATTTT.

This clonotype occurred many times. The chain uses TRBV7-2 and TRBJ1-1; no reliable D call. The CDR3 has 13 amino acids. V was shortened by 7 bases and J by 4 bases, with 13 bases between the two germline ends. In germline, CDR1 is SGHTA, CDR2 FQGNSA. The CDR3, as DNA: TGTGCCAGCACCCTAGGTCGGAGCACTGAAGCTTTCTTT. It translates to CASTLGRSTEAFF.

For the CDR3, the DNA is TGTGCCAGCAGTAAACTAGGCATGGCCCCCACAGATACGCAGTATTTT. This encodes CASSKLGMAPTDTQYF. The chain uses TRBV12-3 or TRBV12-4 and TRBJ2-3; D might be TRBD2 (5 bases). Trimming left V 5 bases short and J 2 bases short, with 17 bases between. The CDR3 sequence is 16 residues long.